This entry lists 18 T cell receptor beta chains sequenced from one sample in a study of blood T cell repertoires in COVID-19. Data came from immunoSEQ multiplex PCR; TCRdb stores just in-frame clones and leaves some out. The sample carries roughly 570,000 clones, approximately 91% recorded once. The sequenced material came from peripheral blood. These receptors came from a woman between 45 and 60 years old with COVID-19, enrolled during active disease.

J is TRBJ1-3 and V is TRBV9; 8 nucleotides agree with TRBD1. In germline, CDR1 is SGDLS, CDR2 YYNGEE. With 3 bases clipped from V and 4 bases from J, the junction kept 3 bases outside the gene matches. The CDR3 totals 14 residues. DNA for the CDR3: TGTGCCAGCAGCGCCACAGGGGGAGGAAACACCATATATTTT. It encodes CASSATGGGNTIYF.

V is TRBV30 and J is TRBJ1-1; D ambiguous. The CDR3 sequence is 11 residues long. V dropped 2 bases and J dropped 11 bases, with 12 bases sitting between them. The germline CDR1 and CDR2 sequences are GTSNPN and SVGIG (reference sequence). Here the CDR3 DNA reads TGTGCCTGGAGTAAAGGGAGAAGGGCTTTCTTT. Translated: CAWSKGRRAFF.

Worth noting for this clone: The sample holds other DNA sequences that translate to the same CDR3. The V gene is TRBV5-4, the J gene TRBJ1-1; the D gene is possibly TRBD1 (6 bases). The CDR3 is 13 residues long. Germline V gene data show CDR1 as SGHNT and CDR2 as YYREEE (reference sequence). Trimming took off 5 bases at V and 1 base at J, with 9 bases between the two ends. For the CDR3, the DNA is TGTGCCAGCAGTCCGACAGGGAACACTGAAGCTTTCTTT. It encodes CASSPTGNTEAFF.

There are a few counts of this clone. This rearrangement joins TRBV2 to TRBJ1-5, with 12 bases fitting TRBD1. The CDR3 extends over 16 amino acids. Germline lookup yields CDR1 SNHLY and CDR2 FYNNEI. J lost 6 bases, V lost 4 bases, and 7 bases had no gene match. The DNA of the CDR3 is TGTGCCAGCAGTGGGGGACAGGGGGCGCGGGGTCAGCCCCAGCATTTT. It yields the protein CASSGGQGARGQPQHF.

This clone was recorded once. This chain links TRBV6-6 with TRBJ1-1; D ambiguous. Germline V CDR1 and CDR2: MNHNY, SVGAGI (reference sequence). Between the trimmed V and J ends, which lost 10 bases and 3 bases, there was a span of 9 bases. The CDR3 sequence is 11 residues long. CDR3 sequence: CATQRDTEAFF. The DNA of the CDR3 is TGTGCCACCCAGAGGGACACTGAAGCTTTCTTT.

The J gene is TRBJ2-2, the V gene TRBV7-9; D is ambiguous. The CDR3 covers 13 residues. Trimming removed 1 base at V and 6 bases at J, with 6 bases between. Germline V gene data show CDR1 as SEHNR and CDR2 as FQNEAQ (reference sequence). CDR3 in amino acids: CASSLGGSGELFF. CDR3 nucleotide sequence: TGTGCCAGCAGCTTAGGTGGCTCCGGGGAGCTGTTTTTT.

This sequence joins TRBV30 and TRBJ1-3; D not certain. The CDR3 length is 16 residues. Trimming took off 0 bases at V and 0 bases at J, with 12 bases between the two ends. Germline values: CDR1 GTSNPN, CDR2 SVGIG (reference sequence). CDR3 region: CAWSVESQFSGNTIYF. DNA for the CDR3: TGTGCCTGGAGTGTAGAGTCACAGTTCTCTGGAAACACCATATATTTT.

For the CDR3, the DNA is TGTGCCAGCAGCAAACGGAGGCAGCCCCAGCATTTT. It is translated as CASSKRRQPQHF. The chain carries TRBV21-1 and TRBJ1-5. TRBV21-1 is marked as a pseudogene. There are 12 residues in the CDR3.

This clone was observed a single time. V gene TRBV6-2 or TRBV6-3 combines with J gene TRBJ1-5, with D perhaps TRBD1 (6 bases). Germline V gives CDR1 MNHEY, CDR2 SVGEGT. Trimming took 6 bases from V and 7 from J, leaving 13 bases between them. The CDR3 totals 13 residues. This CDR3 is CASSQQGGQPQHF. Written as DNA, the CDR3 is TGTGCCAGCAGCCAACAGGGAGGGCAGCCCCAGCATTTT.

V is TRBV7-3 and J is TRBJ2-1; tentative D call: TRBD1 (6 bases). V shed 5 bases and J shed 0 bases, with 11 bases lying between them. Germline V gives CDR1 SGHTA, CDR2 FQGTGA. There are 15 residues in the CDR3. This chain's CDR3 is CASSADRSSYNEQFF. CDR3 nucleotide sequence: TGTGCCAGCAGCGCCGACAGGAGCTCCTACAATGAGCAGTTCTTC.

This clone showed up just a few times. CDR3: CASRSTGRGAFF. CDR3 coding DNA: TGTGCCAGCAGATCGACAGGCCGGGGAGCTTTCTTT. The chain joins TRBV6-5 to TRBJ1-1; a weak D match, TRBD1 (6 bases). V lost 6 bases and J lost 10, with 15 bases in between. CDR1 is MNHEY, CDR2 SVGAGI, per germline. CDR3 length equals 12 residues.

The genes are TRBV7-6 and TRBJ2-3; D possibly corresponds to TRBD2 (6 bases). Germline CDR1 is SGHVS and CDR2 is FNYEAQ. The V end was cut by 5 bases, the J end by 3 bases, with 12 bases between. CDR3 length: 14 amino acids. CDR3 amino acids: CASSANGGTDTQYF. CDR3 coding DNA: TGTGCCAGCAGCGCTAACGGGGGAACAGATACGCAGTATTTT.

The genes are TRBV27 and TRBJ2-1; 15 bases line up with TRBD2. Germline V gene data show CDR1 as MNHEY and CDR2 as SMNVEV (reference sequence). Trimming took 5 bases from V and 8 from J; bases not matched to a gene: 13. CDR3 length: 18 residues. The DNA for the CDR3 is TGTGCCAGCAGTATACACAAAGGACTAGCGGGGGGGTGGGATGAGCAGTTCTTC. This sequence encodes CASSIHKGLAGGWDEQFF.

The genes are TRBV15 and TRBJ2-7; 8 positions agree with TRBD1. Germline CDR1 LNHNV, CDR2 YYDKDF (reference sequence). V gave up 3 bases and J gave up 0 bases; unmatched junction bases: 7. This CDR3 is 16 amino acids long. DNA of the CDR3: TGTGCCACCAGCAGGGCCAGGGGGCCGAGCTCCTACGAGCAGTACTTC. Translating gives CATSRARGPSSYEQYF.

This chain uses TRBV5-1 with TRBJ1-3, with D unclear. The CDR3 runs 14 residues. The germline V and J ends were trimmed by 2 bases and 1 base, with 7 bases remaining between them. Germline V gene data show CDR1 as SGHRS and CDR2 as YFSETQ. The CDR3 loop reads CASSLRGSGNTIYF. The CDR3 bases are TGCGCCAGCAGCTTACGAGGGTCTGGAAACACCATATATTTT.

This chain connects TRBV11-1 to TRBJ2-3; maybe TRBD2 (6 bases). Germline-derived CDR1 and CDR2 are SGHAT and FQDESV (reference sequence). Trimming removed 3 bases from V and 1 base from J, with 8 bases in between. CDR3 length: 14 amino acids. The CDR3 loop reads CASSFGGRTDTQYF. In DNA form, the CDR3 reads TGTGCCAGCAGCTTCGGGGGACGCACAGATACGCAGTATTTT.

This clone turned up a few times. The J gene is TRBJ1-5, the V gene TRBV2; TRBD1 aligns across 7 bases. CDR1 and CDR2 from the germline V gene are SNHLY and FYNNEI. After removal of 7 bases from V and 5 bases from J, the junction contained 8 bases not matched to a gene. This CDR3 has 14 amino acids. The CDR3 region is CASKGGTADQPQHF. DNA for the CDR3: TGTGCCAGCAAAGGCGGGACAGCCGATCAGCCCCAGCATTTT.

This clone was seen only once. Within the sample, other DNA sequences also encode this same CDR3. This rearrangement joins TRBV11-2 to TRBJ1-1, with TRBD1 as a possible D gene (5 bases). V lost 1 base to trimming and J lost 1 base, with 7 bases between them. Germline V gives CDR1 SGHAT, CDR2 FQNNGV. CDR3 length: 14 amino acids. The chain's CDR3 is CASSLGGGNTEAFF. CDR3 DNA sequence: TGTGCCAGCAGCTTAGGCGGGGGGAACACTGAAGCTTTCTTT.